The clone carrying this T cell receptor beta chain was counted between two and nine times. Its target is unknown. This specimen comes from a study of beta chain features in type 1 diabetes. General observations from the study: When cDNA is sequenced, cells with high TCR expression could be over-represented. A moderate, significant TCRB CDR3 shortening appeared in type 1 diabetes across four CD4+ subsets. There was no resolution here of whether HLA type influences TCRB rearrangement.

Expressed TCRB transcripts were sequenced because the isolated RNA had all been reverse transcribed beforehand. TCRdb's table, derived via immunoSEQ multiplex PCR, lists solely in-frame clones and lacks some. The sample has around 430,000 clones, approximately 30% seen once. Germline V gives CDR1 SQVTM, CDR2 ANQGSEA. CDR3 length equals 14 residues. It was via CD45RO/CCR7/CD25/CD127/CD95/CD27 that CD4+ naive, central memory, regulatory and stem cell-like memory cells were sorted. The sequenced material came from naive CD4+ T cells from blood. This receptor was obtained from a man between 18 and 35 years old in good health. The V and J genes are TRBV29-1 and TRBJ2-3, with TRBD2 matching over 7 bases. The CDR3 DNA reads TGCAGAGTTTCGGGGGGAGCTCAGGCAGATACGCAGTATTTT. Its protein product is CRVSGGAQADTQYF.